This TCR beta chain was found in a study of T-cell reconstitution after alpha-beta-depleted transplantation in children. The V end was cut by 1 base, the J end by 6 bases, with 9 bases between. The CDR3 has 14 amino acids. Germline V gene lookup returns CDR1 SGHAT and CDR2 FQNNGV. This sample's TCRbeta library carried unique molecular identifier barcodes. In TCRdb, the PCR reads were re-called with MiXCR into one record per CDR3 protein. Of approximately 400,000 distinct CDR3 sequences in the sample, 16% were seen once. Whole-study results and caveats: There were reportedly several hundred expanded graft clones from which alpha-beta T cells came about two months after transplant.

About this clonotype: Its antigen is not known.

This chain links TRBV11-2 with TRBJ2-2; D possibly corresponds to TRBD2 (5 bases). This TCR came from a boy under two years old who had a stem cell transplant for Wiskott-Aldrich syndrome, so the T cells may come from the graft donor. The material sequenced was PBMCs, mostly from graft donor cells, taken 360 days after TCRalphabeta/CD19-depleted stem cell transplant. The CDR3 DNA reads as TGTGCCAGCAGCTTAGCTTCCGGGGCCGGGGAGCTGTTTTTT. Encoded protein: CASSLASGAGELFF.